This record covers a single T cell receptor (beta chain). Its specificity is unknown. This specimen belongs to a study of cytomegalovirus exposure and HLA in healthy donors. The study's findings and limits: Indistinguishable V segments, including TRBV6-2 and TRBV6-3, were excluded.

The study ran its PCR with 60 Vbeta and 13 Jbeta primers. Original processing methods: Per a later analysis, the number of unique TCR beta chains was around 79 million, of which around 10 million were shared. Method: immunoSEQ multiplex PCR; TCRdb's copy keeps in-frame clones and lacks some. V and J calls and clone size are copied from that table; D and trimming were computed from the DNA. Here the sample spans fewer than 130,000 clones, around 88% being singletons. V gave up 9 bases and J gave up 7 bases, with 15 bases separating them. Germline CDR1 reads ENHRY; CDR2 reads SYGVKD. The CDR3 sequence is 13 residues long.

Sequencing was carried out using PBMCs. The chain carries TRBV10-3 and TRBJ1-4; D perhaps matches TRBD1 (6 bases). This receptor was identified in a man between 35 and 55 years old in good health and CMV-seronegative. The CDR3 bases are TGTGCCATATCCATATTACAGGGTGAAAAACTGTTTTTT. It translates to CAISILQGEKLFF.